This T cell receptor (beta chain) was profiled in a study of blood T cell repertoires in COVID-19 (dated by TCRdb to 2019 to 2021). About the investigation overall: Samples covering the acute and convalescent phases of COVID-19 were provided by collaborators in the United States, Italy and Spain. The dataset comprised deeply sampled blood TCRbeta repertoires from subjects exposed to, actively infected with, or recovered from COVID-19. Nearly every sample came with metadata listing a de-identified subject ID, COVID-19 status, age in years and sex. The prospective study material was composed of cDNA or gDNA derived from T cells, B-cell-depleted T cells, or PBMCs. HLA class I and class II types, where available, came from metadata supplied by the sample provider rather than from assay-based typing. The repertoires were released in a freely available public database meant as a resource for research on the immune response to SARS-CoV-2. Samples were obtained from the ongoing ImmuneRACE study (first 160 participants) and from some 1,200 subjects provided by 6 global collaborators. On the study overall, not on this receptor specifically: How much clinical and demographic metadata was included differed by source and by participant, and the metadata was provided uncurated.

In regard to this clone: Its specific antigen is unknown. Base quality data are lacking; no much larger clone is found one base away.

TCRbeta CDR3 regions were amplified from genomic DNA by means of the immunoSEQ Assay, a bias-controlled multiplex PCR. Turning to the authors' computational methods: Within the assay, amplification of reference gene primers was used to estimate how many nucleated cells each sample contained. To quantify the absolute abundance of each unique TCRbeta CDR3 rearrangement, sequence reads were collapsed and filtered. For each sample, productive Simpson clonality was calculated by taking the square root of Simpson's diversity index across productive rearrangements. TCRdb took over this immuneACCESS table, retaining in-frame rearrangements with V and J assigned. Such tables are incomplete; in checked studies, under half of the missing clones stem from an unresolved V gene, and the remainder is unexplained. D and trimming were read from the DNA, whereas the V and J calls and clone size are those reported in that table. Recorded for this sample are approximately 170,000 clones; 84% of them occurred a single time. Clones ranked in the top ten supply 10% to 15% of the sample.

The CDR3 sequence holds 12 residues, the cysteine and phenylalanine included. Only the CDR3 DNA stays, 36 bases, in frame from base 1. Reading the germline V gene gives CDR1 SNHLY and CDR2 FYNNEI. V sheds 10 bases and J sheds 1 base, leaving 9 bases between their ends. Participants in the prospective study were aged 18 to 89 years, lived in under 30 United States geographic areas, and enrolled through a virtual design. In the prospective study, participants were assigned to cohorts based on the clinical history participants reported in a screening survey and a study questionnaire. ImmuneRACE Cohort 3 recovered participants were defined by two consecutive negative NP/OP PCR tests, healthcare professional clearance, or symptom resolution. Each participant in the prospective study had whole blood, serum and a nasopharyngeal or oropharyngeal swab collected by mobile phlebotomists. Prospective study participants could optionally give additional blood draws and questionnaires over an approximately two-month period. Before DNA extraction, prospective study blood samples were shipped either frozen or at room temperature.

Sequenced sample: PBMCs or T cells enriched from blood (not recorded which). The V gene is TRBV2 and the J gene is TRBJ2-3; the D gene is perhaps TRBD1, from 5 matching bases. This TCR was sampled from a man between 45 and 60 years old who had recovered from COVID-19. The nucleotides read TGTGCCATCAAACAGGGCACAGATACGCAGTATTTT. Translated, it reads CAIKQGTDTQYF. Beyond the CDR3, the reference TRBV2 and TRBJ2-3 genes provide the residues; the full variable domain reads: EPEVTQTPSHQVTQMGQEVILRCVPISNHLYFYWYRQILGQKVEFLVSFYNNEISEKSEIFDDQFSVERPDGSNFTLKIRSTKLEDSAMYFCAIKQGTDTQYFGPGTRLTVL.